This TCR beta chain was sequenced for a study of T cells after yellow fever vaccination. Study-wide findings and caveats: Though it reached lower strength, the secondary response hit its peak faster, day 5 versus 15. A small share of clonotypes appeared in both CD4 and CD8 compartments. Abundant clonotypes from the bulk population could contaminate FACS-sorted repertoires. Post-booster repertoires contained most primary-vaccination clones again (roughly 95% CD4, less than 90% CD8).

TCRdb itself ran the 5' RACE reads through MiXCR, one entry per CDR3 protein. In the table there are 500,000 to 650,000 distinct CDR3 sequences, 9% to 15% of which are singletons. A word on this clonotype: The antigen is undetermined.

The clonotype was recovered from a man aged 30 to 45 who received the YFV17D yellow fever vaccine. The sample here was PBMCs, taken on the day of the yellow fever booster vaccination.

The CDR3 coding sequence is TGCAGTGCTAGAGATCCTGCGAGCCTTTCCTACGAGCAGTACTTC. Its protein product is CSARDPASLSYEQYF. This chain links TRBV20-1 with TRBJ2-7; D unclear. Looked up from germline, CDR1 is DFQATT and CDR2 is SNEGSKA (reference sequence). There are 15 residues in the CDR3. V lost 0 bases to trimming and J lost 1 base, with 13 bases between them.